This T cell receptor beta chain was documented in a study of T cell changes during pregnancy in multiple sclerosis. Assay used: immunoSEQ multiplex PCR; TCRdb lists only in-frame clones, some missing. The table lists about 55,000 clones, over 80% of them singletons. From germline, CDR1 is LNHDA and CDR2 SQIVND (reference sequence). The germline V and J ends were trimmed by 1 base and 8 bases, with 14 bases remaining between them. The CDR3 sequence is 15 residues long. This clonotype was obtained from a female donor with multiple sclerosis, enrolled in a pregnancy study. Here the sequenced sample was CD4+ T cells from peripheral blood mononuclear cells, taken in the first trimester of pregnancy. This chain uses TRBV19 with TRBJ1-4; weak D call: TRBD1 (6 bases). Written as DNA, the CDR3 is TGTGCCAGTAGTATAGCGAACAGGGCAGGCGAAAAACTGTTTTTT. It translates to CASSIANRAGEKLFF.